These 3 T cell receptor beta chains were all obtained from the same sample, sequenced in a study of breast tumors, draining lymph nodes, adjacent tissues. TCRdb called the multiplex PCR reads again in MiXCR, with one record for every CDR3 protein. The data show about 230,000 distinct CDR3 sequences, with about 34% seen just once and approximately 1.4% held by the top ten. Axillary draining lymph nodes of breast cancer patients supplied the node samples. Source material: axillary lymph node tissue. The receptors stem from a female donor with breast cancer. Some clones in this sample may be carry-over from other donors' samples.

Comment on this clonotype: Compared with germline, one end of the junction differs, possibly owing to a read error. V is TRBV19 and J is TRBJ2-2, with 9 bases matching TRBD1. The CDR3 loop spans 9 amino acids. Germline V CDR1 and CDR2: LNHDA, SQIVND (reference sequence). The CDR3 spells CASSKDRGF. In DNA form, the CDR3 reads TGTGCCAGTAGCAAGGACAGGGGATTT.

This clonotype has ten or more counts. The chain uses TRBV6-4 and TRBJ1-3; D remains unclear. There are 16 residues in the CDR3. Germline V gives CDR1 MRHNA, CDR2 SNTAGT. The V and J ends lost 8 bases and 7 bases respectively, with 24 bases between them. The CDR3 is CASHTRASGRRNTIYF. In nucleotides, the CDR3 is TGTGCCAGCCACACGCGGGCCAGCGGACGGCGGAACACCATATATTTT.

This clonotype occurred many times. The rearrangement links TRBV19 to TRBJ1-6; possible D gene TRBD1, 5 bases. The V gene's germline CDR1 is LNHDA and CDR2 SQIVND (reference sequence). The CDR3 runs to 15 residues. The ends were cut back, 5 bases at V and 7 bases at J, with 15 bases in the middle. Here the CDR3 reads CASSRSGTANSPLHF. The CDR3 DNA sequence: TGTGCCAGTAGTCGCTCCGGGACTGCCAATTCACCCCTCCACTTT.